The 16 T cell receptor beta chains listed next were all sequenced from one sample in a study of T-cell reconstitution after alpha-beta-depleted transplantation in children. The TCRbeta library incorporated unique molecular identifiers. A single record per CDR3 protein comes from TCRdb applying MiXCR to the PCR reads. Among approximately 290,000 distinct CDR3 sequences listed, about 9.9% were seen once. The sample was peripheral blood, taken 180 days after TCRalphabeta/CD19-depleted stem cell transplant. These receptors came from a male patient aged 2 to 10 who had a stem cell transplant for chronic granulomatous disease, so the T cells may come from the graft donor.

This clonotype appeared many times. This rearrangement joins TRBV5-6 to TRBJ2-5; tentatively, D is TRBD1 (6 bases). CDR3 length equals 14 residues. The V gene lost 5 bases and the J gene lost 1 base, with 12 bases spanning the gap. Germline V gene data show CDR1 as SGHDT and CDR2 as YYEEEE. The CDR3 reads CASSTGTRQETQYF. The CDR3, as DNA: TGTGCCAGCAGTACTGGGACACGCCAAGAGACCCAGTACTTC.

The chain recombines TRBV20-1 with TRBJ2-3; 12 nucleotides align to TRBD2. Germline CDR1 and CDR2: DFQATT and SNEGSKA (reference sequence). The CDR3 is 16 residues long. After removal of 3 bases from V and 5 bases from J, the junction contained 9 bases not matched to a gene. The CDR3: CSASRSSGRAVDTQYF. In nucleotides, the CDR3 is TGCAGTGCTAGTCGATCTAGCGGGAGGGCCGTAGATACGCAGTATTTT.

This clonotype was detected ten times or more. This chain connects TRBV4-2 to TRBJ2-3; D call uncertain. Germline values: CDR1 LGHNA, CDR2 YNFKEQ. Between the trimmed V and J ends, which lost 0 bases and 2 bases, there was a span of 6 bases. This CDR3 spans 14 amino acids. The chain's CDR3 is CASSQDRNTDTQYF. CDR3 coding DNA: TGTGCCAGCAGCCAAGATCGGAACACAGATACGCAGTATTTT.

This clonotype has at least ten counts. This chain uses TRBV4-3 with TRBJ2-1; D not resolved. The V gene's germline CDR1 is LGHNA and CDR2 YSLEER. The V gene lost 3 bases and the J gene lost 1 base, with 10 bases spanning the gap. The CDR3 has 15 amino acids. The CDR3 here is CASSHGAGSYNEQFF. The CDR3 region has the DNA TGCGCCAGCAGCCACGGCGCAGGATCCTACAATGAGCAGTTCTTC.

CDR3 coding DNA: TGCGCCAGCAGTGGGATAGCGGGAGGGACAGATACGCAGTATTTT. Translation: CASSGIAGGTDTQYF. The chain joins TRBV10-2 to TRBJ2-3, with 11 nucleotides matching TRBD2. The CDR3 is 15 residues long. V shed 4 bases and J 3 bases; nucleotides not matched to a gene: 3. From germline, CDR1 is WSHSY and CDR2 SAAADI.

In this sample, this clonotype turned up many times. This chain connects TRBV20-1 to TRBJ2-7; possibly TRBD2 for D (5 bases). V was clipped by 6 bases and J by 1 base, with 16 bases between them. Germline loops: CDR1 DFQATT, CDR2 SNEGSKA (reference sequence). This CDR3 comprises 14 residues. The CDR3 DNA reads TGCAGTGCCAGTAGGTGGACTCCTTCCTACGAGCAGTACTTC. Its protein is CSASRWTPSYEQYF.

This clonotype was observed many times. V and J are TRBV29-1 and TRBJ1-2, with D tentatively TRBD1 (5 bases). Germline-derived CDR1 and CDR2 are SQVTM and ANQGSEA. This CDR3 is 12 amino acids long. Trimming removed 3 bases from V and 8 bases from J, with 13 bases in between. The CDR3 here is CSVDWGPGGYTF. The CDR3 DNA reads as TGCAGCGTTGATTGGGGCCCGGGGGGCTACACCTTC. Filled out from reference TRBV29-1 and TRBJ1-2, the complete variable domain reads SAVISQKPSRDICQRGTSLTIQCQVDSQVTMMFWYRQQPGQSLTLIATANQGSEATYESGFVIDKFPISRPNLTFSTLTVSNMSPEDSSIYLCSVDWGPGGYTFGSGTRLTVV.

The chain is built from TRBV25-1 and TRBJ2-7; D perhaps matches TRBD2 (5 bases). The CDR3 covers 15 residues. The germline gives CDR1 MGHDK, CDR2 SYGVNS. Trimming took off 2 bases at V and 7 bases at J, with 18 bases between the two ends. CDR3 region: CASSESWQSSGEQYF. CDR3 DNA: TGTGCCAGCAGTGAAAGTTGGCAATCCTCGGGAGAGCAGTACTTC.

In its sample, this clonotype was seen many times. V is TRBV29-1 and J is TRBJ2-7; D call uncertain. Germline assignment: CDR1 SQVTM and CDR2 ANQGSEA. Trimming removed 4 bases from V and 2 bases from J, with 12 bases in between. CDR3 size: 13 residues. CDR3 sequence (DNA): TGCAGCGTTGGTGGACGCTTTGCCTACGAGCAGTACTTC. Residues: CSVGGRFAYEQYF.

This chain links TRBV11-2 with TRBJ2-6, with TRBD1 matching 8 bases. Germline V lookup: CDR1 SGHAT, CDR2 FQNNGV. V shed 4 bases and J 3 bases; nucleotides not matched to a gene: 8. The CDR3 is 17 residues long. DNA of the CDR3: TGTGCCAGCAGCTCACAATCCAGGGGGCTTGGGGCCAACGTCCTGACTTTC. Translated, it gives CASSSQSRGLGANVLTF.

V and J are TRBV5-4 and TRBJ2-3; 9 bases align to TRBD1. Germline CDR1 is SGHNT and CDR2 is YYREEE (reference sequence). The CDR3 contains 16 residues. Germline trimming cut 4 bases from V and 6 bases from J; bases unmatched to any gene: 12. The CDR3 protein is CASSLGVGDRADTQYF. The CDR3 coding sequence is TGTGCCAGCAGCCTGGGGGTCGGGGACAGGGCTGATACGCAGTATTTT.

Many counts were recorded for this clonotype. This rearrangement joins TRBV12-3 or TRBV12-4 to TRBJ2-3, with a possible D match to TRBD1 (7 bases). Trimming took off 10 bases at V and 1 base at J, with 18 bases between the two ends. The length of the CDR3 is 15 residues. The CDR3 bases are TGTGCCACCAGCACCCCAGGGGGGCGCACAGATACGCAGTATTTT. It encodes CATSTPGGRTDTQYF.

This clonotype was found many times. The rearrangement links TRBV18 to TRBJ2-1; the D is unclear. Germline values: CDR1 KGHSH, CDR2 LQKENI. With 3 bases removed from V and 9 bases from J, the gap between germline ends came to 9 bases. There are 12 residues in the CDR3. This CDR3 is CASSPVGTEQFF. The CDR3, as DNA: TGTGCCAGCTCACCGGTGGGAACTGAGCAGTTCTTC.

This clonotype has a count of ten or more. The DNA for the CDR3 is TGCAGTGCTAGCCTTACCTCCGGGACAGGTTACAATGAGCAGTTCTTC. Encoded protein: CSASLTSGTGYNEQFF. The chain joins TRBV20-1 to TRBJ2-1; 8 nucleotides match TRBD1. V lost 3 bases to trimming and J lost 4 bases; unmatched junction nucleotides: 11. This CDR3 has 16 residues. Per germline, CDR1 DFQATT and CDR2 SNEGSKA (reference sequence).

This clonotype was found a few times. The chain carries TRBV30 and TRBJ2-5; D perhaps matches TRBD2 (6 bases). The V and J ends lost 2 bases and 1 base respectively, with 14 bases between them. Germline lookup yields CDR1 GTSNPN and CDR2 SVGIG (reference sequence). CDR3 length equals 15 residues. This chain's CDR3 is CAWSPLEGPQETQYF. In DNA form, the CDR3 reads TGTGCCTGGAGTCCGCTGGAGGGCCCCCAAGAGACCCAGTACTTC.

This clonotype was counted a few times. This chain connects TRBV19 to TRBJ2-6; 7 bases are shared with TRBD1. The germline V gene has CDR1 LNHDA and CDR2 SQIVND (reference sequence). V lost 3 bases and J lost 2; bases outside the gene matches: 1. This CDR3 is 15 amino acids long. The CDR3 spells CASSIGTAGANVLTF. The CDR3 DNA reads TGTGCCAGTAGTATTGGGACAGCTGGGGCCAACGTCCTGACTTTC.